The clone carrying this T cell receptor beta chain was recorded many times. Its matching antigen is unknown. This sample was included in a study of response to subunit inactivated influenza vaccine. The study, taken as a whole, reports: With each seasonal influenza vaccination, the authors suggested, few new T cells are recruited.

MiXCR was run by TCRdb on the RT-PCR reads, yielding one entry per CDR3 protein. The sample has fewer than 250,000 distinct CDR3 sequences, approximately 15% seen once. The source material was CD8+ T cells sorted from PBMCs, sampled about 5 days after vaccination. This receptor was taken from a man aged 50 to 60 who received an inactivated influenza vaccine.

CDR3 bases: TGTGCCAGCAGCTCCTACCCGGAGCGTGGGGCTGAGAACACCGGGGAGCTGTTTTTT. Encoded protein: CASSSYPERGAENTGELFF. The chain carries TRBV7-6 and TRBJ2-2; a possible D gene is TRBD1 (5 bases). The CDR3 is made up of 19 amino acids. V lost 4 bases, J lost 1 base, and 22 bases lay in between. Germline V gives CDR1 SGHVS, CDR2 FNYEAQ.